The rows below give T cell receptor beta chains drawn from one sample of a study of technical replicates of blood from four donors. Sequencing used immunoSEQ multiplex PCR; TCRdb keeps in-frame clones, though not all of them. The sample lists about 71,000 clones; 80% to 95% were seen once. The sample was T cells isolated from PBMCs. The source is a human donor in good health. Each CDR3 is given with its conserved first and last residue. Each record gives: D gene, clone size, V gene, J gene, CDR3 DNA, CDR3 protein. The D gene is left open where the match is weak. Clone sizes are given selectively: once, few, many, or a class where the clone is expanded.

>.|.|TRBV28|TRBJ1-5
TGTGCCAGCAGTTTCCCCGACAGATACAATCAGCCCCAGCATTTT
CASSFPDRYNQPQHF
>TRBD1|.|TRBV7-9|TRBJ2-7
TGTGCCAGCAGCGTAGAAACAGGGGTCTACGAGCAGTACTTC
CASSVETGVYEQYF
>TRBD1|.|TRBV5-6|TRBJ1-1
TGTGCCAGCAGCCTGGGACAGGGGCGGGCTTTCTTT
CASSLGQGRAFF
>TRBD1|.|TRBV30|TRBJ2-3
TGTGCCTGGAGTCCCGGGACAGGGTATTTAGATACGCAGTATTTT
CAWSPGTGYLDTQYF
>TRBD1|.|TRBV11-2|TRBJ2-7
TGTGCCAGCAGTCCAGGGGGCTACGAGCAGTACTTC
CASSPGGYEQYF
>TRBD1|.|TRBV28|TRBJ2-3
TGTGCCAGCAGTGCCCGGACAGGGGGGGCAGATACGCAGTATTTT
CASSARTGGADTQYF
>TRBD1|.|TRBV14|TRBJ1-2
TGTGCCAGCAGCGGACAGGGCATACCGAGTTATGGCTACACCTTC
CASSGQGIPSYGYTF
>TRBD2|.|TRBV7-2|TRBJ2-7
TGTGCCAGCAGCACAAGGGCGGGAGCCCAATACGAGCAGTACTTC
CASSTRAGAQYEQYF
>.|.|TRBV7-2|TRBJ1-1
TGTGCCAGCTCATTACAGGGTTTGGAAGCTTTCTTT
CASSLQGLEAFF
>TRBD2|.|TRBV5-6|TRBJ2-7
TGTGCCAGCAGCTTGCTGACTAGCGGTTATAACGAGCAGTACTTC
CASSLLTSGYNEQYF
>.|.|TRBV28|TRBJ2-3
TGTGCCAGCAGTCCTCACGGAGAATTGGGGCCTAGCACAGATACGCAGTATTTT
CASSPHGELGPSTDTQYF
>TRBD2|once|TRBV11-3|TRBJ2-7
TGTGCCAGCAGCTTATTGGCCGCGGGGGGCTACGAGCAGTACTTC
CASSLLAAGGYEQYF